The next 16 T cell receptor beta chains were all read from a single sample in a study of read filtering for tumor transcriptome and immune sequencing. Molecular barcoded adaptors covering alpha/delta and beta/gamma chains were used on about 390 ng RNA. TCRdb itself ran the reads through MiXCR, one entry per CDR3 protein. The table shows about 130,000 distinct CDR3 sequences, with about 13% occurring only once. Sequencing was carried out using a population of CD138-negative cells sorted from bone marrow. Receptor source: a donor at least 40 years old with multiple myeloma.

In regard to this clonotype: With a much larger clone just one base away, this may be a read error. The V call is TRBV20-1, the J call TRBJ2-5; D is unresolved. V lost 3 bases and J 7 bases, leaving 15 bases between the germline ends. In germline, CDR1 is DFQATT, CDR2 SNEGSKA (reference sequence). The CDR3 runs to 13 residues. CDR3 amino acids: CSARGRFWVTQYF. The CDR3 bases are TGCAGTGCTAGGGGCAGGTTCTGGGTGACCCAGTACTTC.

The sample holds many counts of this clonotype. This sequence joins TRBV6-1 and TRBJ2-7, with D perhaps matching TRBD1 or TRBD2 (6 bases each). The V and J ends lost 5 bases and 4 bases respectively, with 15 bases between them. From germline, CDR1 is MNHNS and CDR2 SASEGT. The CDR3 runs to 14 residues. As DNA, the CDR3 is TGTGCCAGCAGTTCTCCAGGGGAGGCATACGAGCAGTACTTC. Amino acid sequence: CASSSPGEAYEQYF.

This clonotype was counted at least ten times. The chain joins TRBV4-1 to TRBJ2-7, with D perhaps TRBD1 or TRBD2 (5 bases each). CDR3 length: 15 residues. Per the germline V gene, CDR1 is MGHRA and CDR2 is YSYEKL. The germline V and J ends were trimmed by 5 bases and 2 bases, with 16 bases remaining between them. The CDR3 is CASSVRDGDTYEQYF. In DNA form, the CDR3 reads TGCGCCAGCAGCGTCCGGGACGGAGATACCTACGAGCAGTACTTC.

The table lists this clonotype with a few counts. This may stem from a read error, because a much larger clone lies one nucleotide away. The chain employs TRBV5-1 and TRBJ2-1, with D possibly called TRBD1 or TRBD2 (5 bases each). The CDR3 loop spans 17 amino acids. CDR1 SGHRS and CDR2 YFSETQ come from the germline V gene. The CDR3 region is CASSPFPGTDSYDEQFF. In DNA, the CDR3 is TGCGCCAGCAGCCCTTTTCCCGGGACGGATTCCTACGATGAGCAGTTCTTC.

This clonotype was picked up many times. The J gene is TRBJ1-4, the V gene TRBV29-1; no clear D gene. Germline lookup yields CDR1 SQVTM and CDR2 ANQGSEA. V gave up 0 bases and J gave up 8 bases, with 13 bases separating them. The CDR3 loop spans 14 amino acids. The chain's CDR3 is CSVEDIEKGEKLFF. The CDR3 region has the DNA TGCAGCGTTGAAGATATTGAAAAAGGGGAAAAACTGTTTTTT. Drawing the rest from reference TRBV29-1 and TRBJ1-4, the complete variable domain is SAVISQKPSRDICQRGTSLTIQCQVDSQVTMMFWYRQQPGQSLTLIATANQGSEATYESGFVIDKFPISRPNLTFSTLTVSNMSPEDSSIYLCSVEDIEKGEKLFFGSGTQLSVL.

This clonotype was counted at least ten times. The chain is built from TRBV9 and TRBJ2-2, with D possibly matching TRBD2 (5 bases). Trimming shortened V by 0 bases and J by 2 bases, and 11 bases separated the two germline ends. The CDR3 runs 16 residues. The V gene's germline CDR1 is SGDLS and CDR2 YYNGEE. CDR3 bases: TGTGCCAGCAGCGTAGGCCAATCGGGAAACACCGGGGAGCTGTTTTTT. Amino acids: CASSVGQSGNTGELFF.

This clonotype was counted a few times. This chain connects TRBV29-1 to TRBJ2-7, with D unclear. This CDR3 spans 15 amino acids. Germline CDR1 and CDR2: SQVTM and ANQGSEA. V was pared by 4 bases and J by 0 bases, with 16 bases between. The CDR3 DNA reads TGCAGCGTTGGTGGCCTCGGACGGAGCTCCTACGAGCAGTACTTC. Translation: CSVGGLGRSSYEQYF.

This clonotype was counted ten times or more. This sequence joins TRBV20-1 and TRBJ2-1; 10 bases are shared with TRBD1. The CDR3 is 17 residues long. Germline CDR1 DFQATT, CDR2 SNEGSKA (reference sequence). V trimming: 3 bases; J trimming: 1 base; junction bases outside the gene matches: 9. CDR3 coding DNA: TGCAGTGCTAGCGGGACAGGGGTTTTCGAATCCTACAATGAGCAGTTCTTC. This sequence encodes CSASGTGVFESYNEQFF.

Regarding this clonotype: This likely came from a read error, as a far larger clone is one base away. CDR3 nucleotide sequence: TGCGCCAGCAGCCGAGACAGGGTCGAGACCCAGTACTTC. Its translation: CASSRDRVETQYF. This chain links TRBV4-3 with TRBJ2-5; 7 positions agree with TRBD1. Germline V gene data show CDR1 as LGHNA and CDR2 as YSLEER. Trimming removed 4 bases from V and 5 bases from J; junction bases left unmatched: 4. This CDR3 comprises 13 residues.

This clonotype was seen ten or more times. The CDR3 is CASSTTAAGVGGEQYF. Here the CDR3 DNA reads TGTGCCAGCTCGACCACGGCAGCGGGAGTGGGTGGCGAGCAGTACTTC. The chain joins TRBV18 to TRBJ2-7, with TRBD2 matching over 8 bases. This CDR3 has 16 amino acids. Per the germline V gene, CDR1 is KGHSH and CDR2 is LQKENI. The V segment lost 6 bases and the J segment 6 bases; nucleotides outside the gene matches: 16. The full variable domain, rest sourced from reference TRBV18 and TRBJ2-7, is NAGVMQNPRHLVRRRGQEARLRCSPMKGHSHVYWYRQLPEEGLKFMVYLQKENIIDESGMPKERFSAEFPKEGPSILRIQQVVRGDSAAYFCASSTTAAGVGGEQYFGPGTRLTVT.

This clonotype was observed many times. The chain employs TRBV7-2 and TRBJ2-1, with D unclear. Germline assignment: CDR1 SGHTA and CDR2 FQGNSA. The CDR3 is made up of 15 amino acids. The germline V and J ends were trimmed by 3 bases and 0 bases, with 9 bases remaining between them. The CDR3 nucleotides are TGTGCCAGCAGCTTTAGGACCCTCTCCTACAATGAGCAGTTCTTC. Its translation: CASSFRTLSYNEQFF.

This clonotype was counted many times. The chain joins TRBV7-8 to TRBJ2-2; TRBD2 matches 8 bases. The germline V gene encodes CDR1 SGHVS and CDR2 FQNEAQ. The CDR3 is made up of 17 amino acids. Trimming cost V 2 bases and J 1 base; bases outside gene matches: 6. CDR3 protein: CASSLPKLAENTGELFF. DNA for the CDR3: TGTGCCAGCAGCTTACCCAAACTAGCGGAGAACACCGGGGAGCTGTTTTTT.

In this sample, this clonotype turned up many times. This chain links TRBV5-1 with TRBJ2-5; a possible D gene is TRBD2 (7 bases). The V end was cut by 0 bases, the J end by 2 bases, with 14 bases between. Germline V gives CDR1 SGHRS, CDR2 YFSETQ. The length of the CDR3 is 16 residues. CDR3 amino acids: CASSLGGGGPQETQYF. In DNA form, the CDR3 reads TGCGCCAGCAGCTTGGGGGGAGGGGGACCGCAAGAGACCCAGTACTTC.

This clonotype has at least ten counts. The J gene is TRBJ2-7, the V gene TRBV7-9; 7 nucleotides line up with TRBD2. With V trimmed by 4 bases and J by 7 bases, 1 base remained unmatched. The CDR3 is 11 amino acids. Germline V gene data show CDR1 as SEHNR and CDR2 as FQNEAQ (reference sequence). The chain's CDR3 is CASSSAGEQYF. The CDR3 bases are TGTGCCAGCAGCTCAGCGGGGGAGCAGTACTTC.

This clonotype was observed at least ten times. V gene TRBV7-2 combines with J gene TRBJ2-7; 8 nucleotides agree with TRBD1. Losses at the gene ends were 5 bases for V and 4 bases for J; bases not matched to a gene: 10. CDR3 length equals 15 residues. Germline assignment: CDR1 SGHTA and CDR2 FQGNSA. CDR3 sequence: CASSGGQGNQYEQYF. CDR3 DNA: TGTGCCAGCAGCGGTGGACAGGGTAATCAGTACGAGCAGTACTTC.

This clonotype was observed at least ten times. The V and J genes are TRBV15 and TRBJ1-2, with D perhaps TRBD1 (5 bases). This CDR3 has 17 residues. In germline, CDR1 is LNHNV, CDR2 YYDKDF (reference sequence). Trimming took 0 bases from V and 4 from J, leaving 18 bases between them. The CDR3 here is CATSRERGNGPRYGYTF. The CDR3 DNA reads TGTGCCACCAGCAGAGAGAGGGGAAACGGGCCCCGCTATGGCTACACCTTC.